Each of the 27 T cell receptor beta chains below was sequenced from the same sample in a study of T cells in narcolepsy. Clones were read by immunoSEQ multiplex PCR, and TCRdb kept only the in-frame ones, dropping some. The sample lists 32,000 or so clones, 60% to 80% occurring once. Sequencing used memory (CD45RA-) CD4+ T cells from blood. The receptors shown here come from a human donor in good health.

CDR3 nucleotides: TGTGCCAGCAGTCGAGGTGGGGAAACTGGAAACACCATATATTTT. This gives the protein CASSRGGETGNTIYF. This chain links TRBV5-4 with TRBJ1-3; D gene uncertain. From germline, CDR1 is SGHNT and CDR2 YYREEE (reference sequence). V lost 5 bases to trimming and J lost 2 bases, with 14 bases between them. CDR3 length: 15 amino acids.

V is TRBV19 and J is TRBJ1-2; D remains ambiguous. V lost 1 base to trimming and J lost 4 bases, with 16 bases between them. The CDR3 covers 16 residues. Germline V gives CDR1 LNHDA, CDR2 SQIVND (reference sequence). The CDR3 sequence: CASSIGGPRRGYGYTF. The CDR3 nucleotides read TGTGCCAGTAGTATAGGTGGGCCGCGGCGGGGCTATGGCTACACCTTC. Combining the CDR3 with reference TRBV19 and TRBJ1-2 gives the whole variable domain DGGITQSPKYLFRKEGQNVTLSCEQNLNHDAMYWYRQDPGQGLRLIYYSQIVNDFQKGDIAEGYSVSREKKESFPLTVTSAQKNPTAFYLCASSIGGPRRGYGYTFGSGTRLTVV.

V usage is TRBV14 and J usage is TRBJ1-2, with D perhaps TRBD1 (5 bases). Trimming took off 0 bases at V and 4 bases at J, with 9 bases between the two ends. The CDR3 is 14 residues long. The germline CDR1 and CDR2 sequences are SGHDN and FVKESK. The CDR3 reads CASSQDGHFYGYTF. The CDR3 nucleotides read TGTGCCAGCAGCCAAGATGGACACTTCTATGGCTACACCTTC.

The chain joins TRBV5-1 to TRBJ1-4; D is unclear. Per the germline V gene, CDR1 is SGHRS and CDR2 is YFSETQ. The germline V and J ends were trimmed by 4 bases and 14 bases, with 18 bases remaining between them. The CDR3 totals 13 residues. The CDR3 DNA reads as TGCGCCAGCAGCGAATCCTATAGGAGGGTCCTGTTTTTT. As protein: CASSESYRRVLFF.

V usage is TRBV9 and J usage is TRBJ2-5; TRBD2 matches at 9 bases. Germline CDR1 and CDR2: SGDLS and YYNGEE. V shed 4 bases and J 2 bases; nucleotides not matched to a gene: 3. The CDR3 runs 14 residues. CDR3 bases: TGTGCCAGCAGCCCCACTAGCGGGCAAGAGACCCAGTACTTC. Amino acids: CASSPTSGQETQYF.

The chain links TRBV15 to TRBJ1-4, with D tentatively TRBD1 (5 bases). The CDR3 loop spans 14 amino acids. V dropped 0 bases and J dropped 7 bases, with 9 bases sitting between them. Germline V lookup: CDR1 LNHNV, CDR2 YYDKDF (reference sequence). In DNA form, the CDR3 reads TGTGCCACCAGCAGAGATAATGGGGGTGAAAAACTGTTTTTT. The encoded protein is CATSRDNGGEKLFF.

The chain recombines TRBV5-1 with TRBJ2-1, with D unresolved. The CDR3 has 13 residues. Germline-derived CDR1 and CDR2 are SGHRS and YFSETQ. V dropped 5 bases and J dropped 5 bases, with 11 bases sitting between them. CDR3 nucleotides: TGCGCCAGCAGGGACCCTAATGACAATGAGCAGTTCTTC. This gives the protein CASRDPNDNEQFF.

The chain employs TRBV2 and TRBJ2-2, with 16 bases matching TRBD2. The J segment lost 9 bases and the V segment lost 7 bases, leaving 11 bases of the junction unmatched. The CDR3 length is 17 residues. The germline V gene encodes CDR1 SNHLY and CDR2 FYNNEI. CDR3 loop: CASTSGTSGRVRRELFF. The CDR3 DNA reads TGTGCCAGCACTAGCGGGACTAGCGGGAGGGTCCGCAGGGAGCTGTTTTTT.

DNA for the CDR3: TGTGCCAGCAGCCCCATCTGGACAGCCACTGAAGCTTTCTTT. Translation: CASSPIWTATEAFF. V gene TRBV11-2 combines with J gene TRBJ1-1; tentative D call: TRBD1 (6 bases). Germline loops: CDR1 SGHAT, CDR2 FQNNGV. V gave up 5 bases and J gave up 4 bases, with 14 bases separating them. The CDR3 contains 14 residues.

The gene calls are TRBV4-1 and TRBJ2-5, with 12 bases identical to TRBD2. The CDR3 spans 18 residues. Germline V lookup: CDR1 MGHRA, CDR2 YSYEKL. The junction had 9 bases not matched to a gene; V was cut back by 3 bases and J by 1 base. CDR3 DNA: TGCGCCAGCAGCCACACTAGCGGGGGGAGGAGGGTCCAAGAGACCCAGTACTTC. Translation gives CASSHTSGGRRVQETQYF.

The chain recombines TRBV29-1 with TRBJ2-4, with unresolved D. V lost 5 bases and J 5 bases, leaving 4 bases between the germline ends. Germline-derived CDR1 and CDR2 are SQVTM and ANQGSEA. The CDR3 is 10 residues long. CDR3 sequence: CSVWENIQYF. CDR3 DNA sequence: TGCAGCGTTTGGGAAAACATTCAGTACTTC. Based on the CDR3 plus reference TRBV29-1 and TRBJ2-4, the full variable domain is SAVISQKPSRDICQRGTSLTIQCQVDSQVTMMFWYRQQPGQSLTLIATANQGSEATYESGFVIDKFPISRPNLTFSTLTVSNMSPEDSSIYLCSVWENIQYFGAGTRLSVL.

V usage is TRBV27 and J usage is TRBJ1-1, with 12 bases that match TRBD1. Germline V gives CDR1 MNHEY, CDR2 SMNVEV (reference sequence). The junction had 5 bases not matched to a gene; V was cut back by 8 bases and J by 1 base. This CDR3 is 15 amino acids long. CDR3 sequence reads: CASRSGQGANTEAFF. CDR3 bases: TGTGCCAGCCGATCGGGACAGGGGGCGAACACTGAAGCTTTCTTT.

The chain carries TRBV18 and TRBJ2-1, with D possibly matching TRBD1 (5 bases). Germline CDR1 is KGHSH and CDR2 is LQKENI. This CDR3 is 15 amino acids long. The V and J ends lost 3 bases and 0 bases respectively, with 9 bases between them. The CDR3 sequence is CASSPTTDSYNEQFF. CDR3 coding DNA: TGTGCCAGCTCACCTACGACAGACTCCTACAATGAGCAGTTCTTC. Full variable domain (missing parts from reference TRBV18 and TRBJ2-1): NAGVMQNPRHLVRRRGQEARLRCSPMKGHSHVYWYRQLPEEGLKFMVYLQKENIIDESGMPKERFSAEFPKEGPSILRIQQVVRGDSAAYFCASSPTTDSYNEQFFGPGTRLTVL.

This chain uses TRBV5-4 with TRBJ2-7; 10 bases align to TRBD2. V trimming: 0 bases; J trimming: 2 bases; junction bases outside the gene matches: 2. The CDR3 runs 15 residues. Germline V lookup: CDR1 SGHNT, CDR2 YYREEE (reference sequence). CDR3 coding DNA: TGTGCCAGCAGCTTGGGTAGCGGGAGGACCTACGAGCAGTACTTC. Translation: CASSLGSGRTYEQYF.

The chain is built from TRBV11-3 and TRBJ2-7; a weak D match, TRBD1 (6 bases). This CDR3 spans 13 amino acids. The germline gives CDR1 SGHNT, CDR2 YENEEA. Trimming stripped 5 bases from V and 3 bases from J, with 11 bases between. The CDR3 loop reads CASSRGHLYEQYF. DNA of the CDR3: TGTGCCAGCAGCCGGGGACATCTCTACGAGCAGTACTTC.

This clone was seen only a few times. V usage is TRBV19 and J usage is TRBJ1-1; TRBD1 matches at 7 bases. Germline-derived CDR1 and CDR2 are LNHDA and SQIVND (reference sequence). The CDR3 contains 13 residues. With V trimmed by 9 bases and J by 2 bases, 6 bases remained unmatched. CDR3 sequence: CASGDSGNTEAFF. CDR3 in DNA: TGTGCCAGCGGGGACAGCGGAAACACTGAAGCTTTCTTT.

In its sample, this clone was seen once. V and J are TRBV5-4 and TRBJ2-7; 7 nucleotides align to TRBD1. CDR3 size: 12 residues. Looked up from germline, CDR1 is SGHNT and CDR2 is YYREEE (reference sequence). The junction had 1 base not matched to a gene; V was cut back by 4 bases and J by 3 bases. In DNA, the CDR3 is TGTGCCAGCAGCCGGGACAGCTACGAGCAGTACTTC. Translation gives CASSRDSYEQYF.

As to this clone: This same CDR3 is encoded by further DNA sequences in the sample. The CDR3 sequence is CAWSVGGSSYEQYF. The CDR3 DNA follows: TGTGCCTGGAGTGTCGGAGGGAGCTCCTACGAGCAGTACTTC. The chain has TRBV30 and TRBJ2-7; maybe TRBD2 (6 bases). CDR3 length: 14 residues. CDR1 and CDR2 (germline): GTSNPN, SVGIG (reference sequence). V lost 0 bases to trimming and J lost 0 bases, with 9 bases between them.

V is TRBV25-1 and J is TRBJ2-3; TRBD1 might be the D (6 bases). CDR1 is MGHDK, CDR2 SYGVNS, per germline. Deletions cut 3 bases from V and 1 base from J, with 8 bases between. This CDR3 region has 14 residues. In DNA form, the CDR3 reads TGTGCCAGCAGTGAGCACAGGGGCACAGATACGCAGTATTTT. This gives the protein CASSEHRGTDTQYF. Complete variable domain (other parts from reference TRBV25-1 and TRBJ2-3): EADIYQTPRYLVIGTGKKITLECSQTMGHDKMYWYQQDPGMELHLIHYSYGVNSTEKGDLSSESTVSRIRTEHFPLTLESARPSHTSQYLCASSEHRGTDTQYFGPGTRLTVL.

This sequence joins TRBV19 and TRBJ1-5, with 10 bases aligning to TRBD1. Germline V CDR1 and CDR2: LNHDA, SQIVND (reference sequence). This CDR3 spans 15 amino acids. V shed 5 bases and J 5 bases; nucleotides not matched to a gene: 6. The CDR3 is CASSQDRGRYQPQHF. As DNA, the CDR3 is TGTGCCAGTAGTCAGGACAGGGGGAGGTATCAGCCCCAGCATTTT.

The chain uses TRBV5-5 and TRBJ1-4, with 9 positions matching TRBD1. Per the germline V gene, CDR1 is SGHKS and CDR2 is YYEKEE (reference sequence). The CDR3 extends over 18 amino acids. V lost 4 bases, J lost 1 base, and 11 bases stayed unmatched. CDR3 sequence: CASSQAGTGSLTNEKLFF. The CDR3 region has the DNA TGTGCCAGCAGCCAAGCAGGGACAGGGAGTTTAACTAATGAAAAACTGTTTTTT.

J is TRBJ2-2 and V is TRBV5-1, with 9 bases that match TRBD2. From germline, CDR1 is SGHRS and CDR2 YFSETQ. CDR3 length: 16 amino acids. With 4 bases clipped from V and 4 bases from J, the junction kept 8 bases outside the gene matches. Written as DNA, the CDR3 is TGCGCCAGCAGCCAGGCGGCGGGAGGGCCCACCGGGGAGCTGTTTTTT. Protein sequence: CASSQAAGGPTGELFF.

This clone turned up a few times. The CDR3 coding sequence is TGTGCCAGCAGCACCACAGGGGAAGCTTTCTTT. This translates into CASSTTGEAFF. The J gene is TRBJ1-1, the V gene TRBV6-1, with D possibly matching TRBD1 (6 bases). Trimming removed 6 bases from V and 8 bases from J, with 10 bases in between. The CDR3 length is 11 residues. CDR1 is MNHNS and CDR2 is SASEGT in the germline V gene.

The chain recombines TRBV9 with TRBJ2-5; 12 bases line up with TRBD2. The J segment lost 9 bases and the V segment lost 0 bases, leaving 6 bases of the junction unmatched. The CDR3 has 15 residues. From germline, CDR1 is SGDLS and CDR2 YYNGEE. The CDR3 nucleotides are TGTGCCAGCAGCGTAGGCTGGGCTAGCGGGAGGGCCCAGTACTTC. Its translation is CASSVGWASGRAQYF.

The chain joins TRBV4-1 to TRBJ2-1; 8 nucleotides align to TRBD2. Germline loops: CDR1 MGHRA, CDR2 YSYEKL. Losses at the gene ends were 1 base for V and 6 bases for J; bases not matched to a gene: 8. The CDR3 is made up of 16 amino acids. In nucleotides, the CDR3 is TGCGCCAGCAGCCAAGTACCAGGACTAGCAGGCAATGAGCAGTTCTTC. It is translated as CASSQVPGLAGNEQFF.

This chain joins TRBV6-4 and TRBJ2-5, with 7 bases that match TRBD1. Germline loops: CDR1 MRHNA, CDR2 SNTAGT. With 4 bases clipped from V and 1 base from J, the junction kept 6 bases outside the gene matches. This CDR3 has 15 residues. In DNA form, the CDR3 reads TGTGCCAGCAGTGTTGTGGCAGGGGGCCAAGAGACCCAGTACTTC. The encoded protein is CASSVVAGGQETQYF.

The chain carries TRBV29-1 and TRBJ2-2; a weak D match, TRBD1 (5 bases). V lost 6 bases and J 4 bases, leaving 18 bases between the germline ends. Germline V gene sequence: CDR1 SQVTM, CDR2 ANQGSEA. The CDR3 totals 15 residues. This CDR3 is CSVKAGKGITGELFF. CDR3 nucleotide sequence: TGCAGCGTCAAGGCCGGAAAGGGGATCACCGGGGAGCTGTTTTTT.